This TCR beta chain was recorded in a study of OX40 agonist ivuxolimab in advanced cancers. Study overall: Patients received ivuxolimab, an agonistic anti-OX40 (CD134) antibody. The study, taken as a whole, reports: Among T cells, CD8+ cells averaged more expanded clones than CD4+ cells.

Drawing of blood for sampling happened at baseline, at cycle 4 day 1, and at cycle 7 day 1. TCRdb keeps only in-frame clones here, not all; method: immunoSEQ multiplex PCR. The profile shows about 95,000 clones, 90% to 95% of them singletons. CDR1 SGHKS and CDR2 YYEKEE come from the germline V gene (reference sequence). CDR3 length equals 13 residues. Trimming removed 2 bases from V and 7 bases from J, with 10 bases in between. Remarks on this clone: Its matching antigen is unknown.

The clonotype originates from an adult with an advanced solid tumor such as melanoma, head and neck, liver or kidney cancer. This chain uses TRBV5-5 with TRBJ1-5, with D unresolved. This material consisted of CD4+ or CD8+ T cells sorted from blood, taken in a trial of the OX40 agonist ivuxolimab. CDR3 amino acids: CASSLTGNQPQHF. The CDR3 DNA is TGTGCCAGCAGCTTAACCGGGAACCAGCCCCAGCATTTT.